The 8 T cell receptor beta chains presented below share a single source sample, sequenced in a study of identifying expanded T cells in peripheral blood. TCRdb's table, derived via immunoSEQ multiplex PCR, lists solely in-frame clones and lacks some. The data hold under 90,000 clones, with about 91% observed a single time. Sequencing was performed on blood. These receptors originate from a person aged 18 to 69 in good health.

This chain joins TRBV19 and TRBJ1-1; perhaps TRBD1 as D (5 bases). Trimming stripped 4 bases from V and 1 base from J, with 10 bases between. The germline CDR1 and CDR2 sequences are LNHDA and SQIVND (reference sequence). The CDR3 has 14 amino acids. Here the CDR3 reads CASSSRGENTEAFF. DNA for the CDR3: TGTGCCAGTAGTAGTCGGGGGGAGAACACTGAAGCTTTCTTT.

The chain carries TRBV28 and TRBJ1-2, with 7 bases that match TRBD1. CDR1 MDHEN and CDR2 SYDVKM come from the germline V gene. This CDR3 region has 15 residues. V was clipped by 4 bases and J by 3 bases; unmatched bases: 8. CDR3 loop: CASSSPDRPDYGYTF. CDR3 coding DNA: TGTGCCAGCAGTTCACCGGACAGGCCCGACTATGGCTACACCTTC.

V gene TRBV19 combines with J gene TRBJ1-2, with no clear D. The V end lost 5 bases, the J end lost 7 bases, and 11 bases lay between the germline ends. Germline assignment: CDR1 LNHDA and CDR2 SQIVND (reference sequence). This CDR3 is built from 12 residues. The CDR3 sequence is CASSPQEGGYTF. The CDR3 coding sequence is TGTGCCAGTAGTCCCCAGGAGGGTGGCTACACCTTC.

The rearrangement uses TRBV5-4 and TRBJ1-4, with D unresolved. V was shortened by 2 bases and J by 0 bases, with 8 bases between the two germline ends. CDR1 is SGHNT and CDR2 is YYREEE in the germline V gene (reference sequence). The CDR3 extends over 15 amino acids. The DNA of the CDR3 is TGTGCCAGCAGCTTTGGCGGAGCAACTAATGAAAAACTGTTTTTT. It specifies CASSFGGATNEKLFF.

This chain connects TRBV30 to TRBJ1-1; unclear D gene. The CDR3 has 15 residues. Germline V gene lookup returns CDR1 GTSNPN and CDR2 SVGIG (reference sequence). V dropped 2 bases and J dropped 0 bases, with 13 bases sitting between them. The CDR3 sequence: CAWSTPLVLNTEAFF. For the CDR3, the DNA is TGTGCCTGGAGTACACCCCTGGTCTTGAACACTGAAGCTTTCTTT.

The V call is TRBV4-1, the J call TRBJ1-2, with D possibly TRBD1 on 5 matching bases. Trimming pared 1 base from V and 5 bases from J, leaving 23 bases between. Germline CDR1 MGHRA, CDR2 YSYEKL. CDR3 length equals 18 residues. The CDR3 sequence: CASSQGLRDHYRSYGYTF. Here the CDR3 DNA reads TGCGCCAGCAGCCAAGGACTCCGGGACCACTATCGTTCGTATGGCTACACCTTC.

CDR3 amino acids: CASSYPGQGTEAFF. The CDR3, as DNA: TGTGCCAGCAGTTACCCGGGGCAGGGCACTGAAGCTTTCTTT. This rearrangement joins TRBV28 to TRBJ1-1; possible D gene TRBD1, 5 bases. Germline values: CDR1 MDHEN, CDR2 SYDVKM. Trimming removed 4 bases at V and 4 bases at J, with 13 bases between. CDR3 length equals 14 residues.

This chain joins TRBV5-4 and TRBJ2-3; TRBD2 matches 10 bases. The CDR3 totals 16 residues. Germline CDR1 reads SGHNT; CDR2 reads YYREEE (reference sequence). Trimming removed 2 bases from V and 1 base from J; junction bases left unmatched: 4. This CDR3 reads CASSFKGLAGTDTQYF. The CDR3 bases are TGTGCCAGCAGCTTCAAAGGACTAGCGGGCACAGATACGCAGTATTTT. The whole variable domain, remainder taken from reference TRBV5-4 and TRBJ2-3, is ETGVTQSPTHLIKTRGQQVTLRCSSQSGHNTVSWYQQALGQGPQFIFQYYREEENGRGNFPPRFSGLQFPNYSSELNVNALELDDSALYLCASSFKGLAGTDTQYFGPGTRLTVL.